This TCR beta chain was observed in a study of blood T cell repertoires in COVID-19. For the study at large: The study drew acute and convalescent COVID-19 samples from the United States, Italy and Spain. Sources were T cells, B-cell-depleted T cells, or PBMCs; the material itself was cDNA or gDNA.

Germline V gene data show CDR1 as SQVTM and CDR2 as ANQGSEA. V lost 2 bases to trimming and J lost 9 bases; unmatched junction nucleotides: 13. The CDR3 is made up of 14 amino acids. Produced via immunoSEQ multiplex PCR; TCRdb's table is partial and in-frame only. The sample lists about 200,000 clones, approximately 84% occurring once. The genes are TRBV29-1 and TRBJ2-7; 7 positions match TRBD2. Sequenced: peripheral blood. This sequence originates from a human donor with acute or convalescent COVID-19. The donor label of this sample is uncertain. The CDR3 sequence: CSVENNGLDGRQYF. For the CDR3, the DNA is TGCAGCGTTGAAAATAATGGACTAGACGGGCGGCAGTACTTC.